The 28 T cell receptor beta chains below come from one sample, sequenced in a study of OX40 agonist ivuxolimab in advanced cancers. The repertoire was sequenced with immunoSEQ multiplex PCR; TCRdb's copy has only in-frame clones and lacks some. The repertoire consists of tens of thousands of clones, with 87% occurring once and the leading ten covering approximately 1.5%. Sequencing used CD4+ or CD8+ T cells sorted from blood, obtained in a trial of the OX40 agonist ivuxolimab. The receptors stem from an adult with an advanced solid tumor such as melanoma, head and neck, liver or kidney cancer.

The CDR3 DNA follows: TGTGCCAGCAGCTCAGGGGCTATCGGCTCCTACAATGAGCAGTTCTTC. This codes for CASSSGAIGSYNEQFF. The V gene is TRBV7-8, the J gene TRBJ2-1; possible D gene TRBD1, 6 bases. Trimming removed 4 bases at V and 0 bases at J, with 13 bases between. Germline values: CDR1 SGHVS, CDR2 FQNEAQ. This CDR3 has 16 residues.

In nucleotides, the CDR3 is TGTGCCACTCAGACAGGGGGCTCTGGGGCCAACGTCCTGACTTTC. Protein: CATQTGGSGANVLTF. The chain has TRBV27 and TRBJ2-6, with TRBD1 matching over 9 bases. The CDR3 covers 15 residues. With V trimmed by 10 bases and J by 0 bases, 4 bases remained unmatched. Germline V gene data show CDR1 as MNHEY and CDR2 as SMNVEV (reference sequence).

This clone has just a few counts. The V and J genes are TRBV5-5 and TRBJ2-1, with 9 bases that match TRBD1. V shed 4 bases and J 3 bases; nucleotides not matched to a gene: 8. The CDR3 spans 16 residues. Germline V gives CDR1 SGHKS, CDR2 YYEKEE (reference sequence). The CDR3 loop is CASSGLPGQGYNEQFF. The CDR3, as DNA: TGTGCCAGCAGCGGACTACCGGGACAGGGCTACAATGAGCAGTTCTTC.

Comment on this clone: Other DNA sequences from this sample encode an identical CDR3 as well. The CDR3 sequence is CATSRDGQGFQPQHF. In DNA form, the CDR3 reads TGTGCCACCAGCAGAGATGGACAGGGATTTCAGCCCCAGCATTTT. The chain links TRBV15 to TRBJ1-5; 8 bases are a match to TRBD1. The CDR3 covers 15 residues. Germline V lookup: CDR1 LNHNV, CDR2 YYDKDF (reference sequence). With 0 bases clipped from V and 6 bases from J, the junction kept 4 bases outside the gene matches.

Note on this clone: Other DNA sequences in the sample encode the same CDR3. The gene calls are TRBV19 and TRBJ1-5; D unclear. The CDR3 is 13 residues long. In germline, CDR1 is LNHDA, CDR2 SQIVND (reference sequence). The V gene lost 7 bases and the J gene lost 1 base, with 8 bases spanning the gap. The CDR3 DNA follows: TGTGCCAGTAATCCGGGGAGCAATCAGCCCCAGCATTTT. This codes for CASNPGSNQPQHF.

The rearrangement uses TRBV6-1 and TRBJ2-7; TRBD1 aligns across 12 bases. The germline V gene encodes CDR1 MNHNS and CDR2 SASEGT. This CDR3 contains 15 residues. J gave up 7 bases and V 1 base, and 5 bases lay outside the gene matches. CDR3 nucleotides: TGTGCCAGCAGTGAAGTGGGACAGGGGGCCGGGGAGCAGTACTTC. This gives the protein CASSEVGQGAGEQYF.

A single count supports this clone. The chain recombines TRBV5-1 with TRBJ2-1, with a tentative D call TRBD1 (5 bases). Deletions cut 7 bases from V and 8 bases from J, with 22 bases between. This CDR3 has 15 residues. CDR1 is SGHRS, CDR2 YFSETQ, per germline. CDR3 nucleotide sequence: TGCGCCAGCTCTACCATTAGCTCTAGGGGCGATGAGCAGTTCTTC. Its protein product is CASSTISSRGDEQFF.

The rearrangement uses TRBV6-6 and TRBJ1-2; the match to TRBD1 covers 9 bases. Germline loops: CDR1 MNHNY, CDR2 SVGAGI (reference sequence). The V segment lost 5 bases and the J segment 7 bases; nucleotides outside the gene matches: 8. The CDR3 is 14 amino acids. CDR3 in amino acids: CASSAYTGGSGYTF. CDR3 bases: TGTGCCAGCAGTGCTTATACAGGGGGCAGTGGCTACACCTTC.

This clone was detected once. The rearrangement uses TRBV27 and TRBJ2-7; D ambiguous. The germline gives CDR1 MNHEY, CDR2 SMNVEV (reference sequence). CDR3 size: 15 residues. V was trimmed by 0 bases and J by 0 bases, leaving 9 bases between them. CDR3 DNA: TGTGCCAGCAGTTTATCGGGATTCCGCTCCTACGAGCAGTACTTC. It translates to CASSLSGFRSYEQYF.

The gene calls are TRBV5-4 and TRBJ2-6; no clear D gene. Germline V gene data show CDR1 as SGHNT and CDR2 as YYREEE (reference sequence). This CDR3 spans 14 amino acids. V dropped 0 bases and J dropped 3 bases, with 4 bases sitting between them. The CDR3 is CASSLGVGANVLTF. The CDR3 region has the DNA TGTGCCAGCAGCTTGGGCGTTGGGGCCAACGTCCTGACTTTC.

The CDR3 protein is CASSGGGPITGELFF. The CDR3 nucleotides are TGTGCCAGCAGCGGCGGGGGGCCCATCACCGGGGAGCTGTTTTTT. The V call is TRBV5-4, the J call TRBJ2-2, with TRBD2 matching 8 bases. The CDR3 consists of 15 residues. J was trimmed by 4 bases and V by 4 bases; bases with no gene match: 6. Germline loops: CDR1 SGHNT, CDR2 YYREEE (reference sequence).

This chain connects TRBV9 to TRBJ2-2, with TRBD1 matching 8 bases. The CDR3 has 17 residues. In germline, CDR1 is SGDLS, CDR2 YYNGEE. Trimming cost V 3 bases and J 0 bases; bases outside gene matches: 7. In DNA form, the CDR3 reads TGTGCCAGCAGCGCCCGGGACAGGTTCGCGAACACCGGGGAGCTGTTTTTT. It specifies CASSARDRFANTGELFF.

The J gene is TRBJ2-5, the V gene TRBV11-3; D gene uncertain. The CDR3 is made up of 13 amino acids. Trimming pared 1 base from V and 4 bases from J, leaving 7 bases between. CDR1 SGHNT and CDR2 YENEEA come from the germline V gene. The CDR3 protein is CASSLGRRETQYF. The CDR3 region has the DNA TGTGCCAGCAGCTTAGGGCGGCGAGAGACCCAGTACTTC.

Notes on this clone: The sample contains more than one DNA sequence encoding this CDR3. V and J are TRBV5-8 and TRBJ2-3; D is ambiguous. The CDR3 has 14 amino acids. Germline loops: CDR1 SGHTS, CDR2 YDEGEE. V shed 0 bases and J shed 2 bases, with 7 bases lying between them. CDR3 sequence (DNA): TGTGCCAGCAGCTTGGGGCCCATCACAGATACGCAGTATTTT. Its translation is CASSLGPITDTQYF. Combining the CDR3 with reference TRBV5-8 and TRBJ2-3 gives the whole variable domain EAGVTQSPTHLIKTRGQQATLRCSPISGHTSVYWYQQALGLGLQFLLWYDEGEERNRGNFPPRFSGRQFPNYSSELNVNALELEDSALYLCASSLGPITDTQYFGPGTRLTVL.

The chain carries TRBV4-3 and TRBJ2-7; 8 bases align to TRBD1. The length of the CDR3 is 14 residues. V lost 0 bases and J lost 11; bases outside the gene matches: 9. Looked up from germline, CDR1 is LGHNA and CDR2 is YSLEER. In DNA, the CDR3 is TGCGCCAGCAGCCAAGAACCCCTGACAGGGGAGAAGTACTTC. Its translation is CASSQEPLTGEKYF.

The chain recombines TRBV6-5 with TRBJ1-3; unclear D gene. In germline, CDR1 is MNHEY, CDR2 SVGAGI. Trimming took 7 bases from V and 0 from J, leaving 10 bases between them. CDR3 length: 14 residues. CDR3 region: CASNTGFSGNTIYF. The CDR3 coding sequence is TGTGCCAGCAACACGGGGTTCTCTGGAAACACCATATATTTT.

This sequence joins TRBV28 and TRBJ1-4; 10 bases agree with TRBD1. Germline V gives CDR1 MDHEN, CDR2 SYDVKM. V dropped 5 bases and J dropped 6; count of bases not matched to a gene: 3. The CDR3 sequence is 14 residues long. CDR3 nucleotides: TGTGCCAGCAGTACCGGGACAGGGGATGAAAAACTGTTTTTT. This gives the protein CASSTGTGDEKLFF.

This chain uses TRBV5-4 with TRBJ1-3, with D perhaps TRBD1 (6 bases). Trimming cost V 0 bases and J 4 bases, with 14 bases left between them. The CDR3 is 16 residues long. CDR1 is SGHNT, CDR2 YYREEE, per germline (reference sequence). CDR3: CASSLDGGRGGNTIYF. The CDR3 bases are TGTGCCAGCAGCTTGGATGGGGGGCGAGGGGGAAACACCATATATTTT.

The chain links TRBV5-1 to TRBJ2-3; D not resolved. V shed 1 base and J shed 5 bases, with 5 bases lying between them. Germline CDR1 is SGHRS and CDR2 is YFSETQ. The CDR3 runs 12 residues. The CDR3 sequence: CASSLQEDTQYF. The CDR3 coding sequence is TGCGCCAGCAGCTTGCAGGAAGATACGCAGTATTTT.

This clone was seen only once. The rearrangement uses TRBV27 and TRBJ2-7, with D uncertain. The CDR3 length is 13 residues. Trimming removed 5 bases at V and 6 bases at J, with 14 bases between. Germline V lookup: CDR1 MNHEY, CDR2 SMNVEV (reference sequence). The CDR3 loop reads CASSLRPTTEQYF. The CDR3 DNA follows: TGTGCCAGCAGTCTCCGTCCAACTACCGAGCAGTACTTC.

The chain couples TRBV6-5 to TRBJ2-3; 10 bases map to TRBD2. V trimming: 6 bases; J trimming: 5 bases; junction bases outside the gene matches: 8. The CDR3 is made up of 15 amino acids. The germline CDR1 and CDR2 sequences are MNHEY and SVGAGI. The CDR3 loop reads CASRRAGGEQDTQYF. The CDR3 bases are TGTGCCAGCAGACGAGCGGGAGGGGAGCAAGATACGCAGTATTTT.

This chain joins TRBV21-1 and TRBJ1-2. TRBV21-1 is annotated as a pseudogene. The CDR3 runs to 14 residues. CDR3: CASSKPQGRYGYTF. The CDR3 nucleotides are TGTGCCAGCAGCAAACCCCAAGGCCGCTATGGCTACACCTTC.

CDR3 nucleotides: TGTGCCAGCAGCACGTCTAGCGGGGGGTCCTACGAGCAGTACTTC. It specifies CASSTSSGGSYEQYF. This chain uses TRBV4-2 with TRBJ2-7; 11 nucleotides align to TRBD2. Unmatched junction bases numbered 4, after V lost 5 bases and J lost 1 base. The CDR3 loop spans 15 amino acids. Germline lookup yields CDR1 LGHNA and CDR2 YNFKEQ.

This clone was observed a single time. The rearrangement links TRBV18 to TRBJ2-5; D not certain. V lost 4 bases and J 1 base, leaving 19 bases between the germline ends. Germline loops: CDR1 KGHSH, CDR2 LQKENI. The CDR3 loop spans 17 amino acids. The CDR3: CASSLRLLSVTQETQYF. The CDR3 DNA sequence: TGTGCCAGCTCACTTCGACTTCTGAGTGTAACCCAAGAGACCCAGTACTTC.

The chain carries TRBV7-8 and TRBJ1-1; D is uncertain. CDR3 length: 14 amino acids. V was cut by 1 base and J by 1 base, with 7 bases left in between. Germline CDR1 and CDR2: SGHVS and FQNEAQ. CDR3 sequence (DNA): TGTGCCAGCAGCTTAGAAGGTAGGAACACTGAAGCTTTCTTT. Protein product: CASSLEGRNTEAFF. The full variable domain, rest sourced from reference TRBV7-8 and TRBJ1-1, is GAGVSQSPRYKVAKRGQDVALRCDPISGHVSLFWYQQALGQGPEFLTYFQNEAQLDKSGLPSDRFFAERPEGSVSTLKIQRTQQEDSAVYLCASSLEGRNTEAFFGQGTRLTVV.

V is TRBV6-5 and J is TRBJ1-2; D not resolved. V was trimmed by 0 bases and J by 2 bases, leaving 4 bases between them. Looked up from germline, CDR1 is MNHEY and CDR2 is SVGAGI. This CDR3 has 13 residues. The CDR3 sequence: CASSYSGNYGYTF. CDR3 nucleotide sequence: TGTGCCAGCAGTTACTCAGGAAACTATGGCTACACCTTC.

The CDR3 coding sequence is TGCGCCAGCAGCCTAAGACAGGGAGCCTACAATGAGCAGTTCTTC. This sequence encodes CASSLRQGAYNEQFF. The chain uses TRBV5-1 and TRBJ2-1; 7 nucleotides align to TRBD1. Germline CDR1 and CDR2: SGHRS and YFSETQ. This CDR3 region has 15 residues. Unmatched junction bases numbered 6, after V lost 4 bases and J lost 2 bases.

The chain joins TRBV9 to TRBJ1-6, with TRBD1 matching over 9 bases. Germline CDR1 and CDR2: SGDLS and YYNGEE. This CDR3 region has 14 residues. The junction had 5 bases not matched to a gene; V was cut back by 0 bases and J by 13 bases. CDR3 DNA: TGTGCCAGCAGCGTAGGGACAGGGGCGAGGCCCCTCCACTTT. Protein: CASSVGTGARPLHF. The variable domain in full, completed from reference TRBV9 and TRBJ1-6, reads DSGVTQTPKHLITATGQRVTLRCSPRSGDLSVYWYQQSLDQGLQFLIQYYNGEERAKGNILERFSAQQFPDLHSELNLSSLELGDSALYFCASSVGTGARPLHFGNGTRLTVT.